This TCR beta chain is from a study of spatial heterogeneity in lung cancer. Study-level findings and limits: Ubiquitous expanded tumor TCRs showed up in blood more at resection than follow-up.

This clonotype was picked up many times. Its cognate antigen is unknown. A distinct unique molecular identifier was carried by each TCR cDNA molecule. In TCRdb, the 5' RACE reads were re-called with MiXCR into one record per CDR3 protein. Here the sample spans about 11,000 distinct CDR3 sequences, approximately 5.8% being singletons. The time point here: sample taken at primary tumor resection. Unsorted whole RNA samples from tumor, nontumor lung or frozen PBMC were sequenced. V trimming: 3 bases; J trimming: 7 bases; junction bases outside the gene matches: 6. Germline V CDR1 and CDR2: DFQATT, SNEGSKA (reference sequence). The CDR3 totals 14 residues.

V gene TRBV20-1 combines with J gene TRBJ2-1; 10 bases fit TRBD2. The sequence was obtained from a male donor with early-stage non-small cell lung cancer. The material sequenced was PBMCs, taken at surgery. The CDR3 DNA reads as TGCAGTGCTAGGGGGACTAGCGTTGGGAATGAGCAGTTCTTC. This encodes CSARGTSVGNEQFF.